What follows describes a single TCR beta chain. No antigen is known for it. No much larger clone exists at a distance of one base, and base qualities are not known. This entry comes from a study of cytotoxic CD8 clonotypes in ibrutinib-treated CLL (dated by TCRdb to about 2021). About the study as a whole: The cohort was composed of more than ten relapsed/refractory and approximately 14 treatment-naive patients; IGHV unmutated status was identified in 17 patients. An average of around 250,000 productive templates and tens of thousands of productive rearrangements was obtained per sample. Samples at response were collected after a median of roughly twelve months of treatment, with a range of about 6 to 36 months. Longitudinal samples were available for about 30% of the roughly 90 trial participants. Cryopreserved peripheral blood mononuclear cells were collected at three points: before therapy, at response, and at either sustained remission or disease progression. Every remission and progressive disease sample was obtained while ibrutinib was still being received by the patients. Responses were partial in 25 or so patients and complete in 2; after median approximately 67 months follow-up, around 15 stayed in remission and 12 progressed.

Here V drops 0 bases and J drops 4 bases, and the junction holds 0 bases not matched to any gene. The CDR3 holds 15 amino acids from the cysteine to the phenylalanine. Here the CDR3 DNA is all that survives: 45 bases in frame from base 1. CDR1 and CDR2, looked up from the germline V gene, are SGHVS and FQNEAQ. Each clonotype received, on average, about 10x coverage in deep resolution sequencing performed on a MiSeq, where the target depth lay between 1 in 1 million and 1 in 200,000 T cells. TCR beta libraries were generated with the immunoSEQ hsTCRB Kit. Concerning the study's data processing: ImmunoSEQ Data Assistant and ImmunoSEQ Analyzer were used for data analysis, and V, D and J genes were assigned according to IMGT definitions. Clonality, with values ranging from 0 to 1, was calculated as one minus the normalized Shannon entropy of productive rearrangement frequencies. Only overrepresented clonotypes making up at least 0.05% of each patient's repertoire were included in the public clonotype analysis. About a dozen age-matched healthy donor repertoires from immuneACCESS were used as controls for clonality. Held by TCRdb, this immuneACCESS table contains in-frame sequences only and omits some clones. Under half of the omission traces to an unresolved V gene where checked; the cause of the rest is unknown. Clone size and the V and J calls come from that table; the DNA yielded D and trimming. The sample includes fewer than 35,000 clones, with approximately 85% observed a single time. The ten largest clonotypes hold 6.5% to 8% of the sample.

The time point label, as the study defines it: approximately 2 years on ibrutinib. For TCR beta library preparation, around 2.1 micrograms of genomic DNA were extracted from the cryopreserved PBMCs. High-throughput TCR beta sequencing was performed on longitudinal blood samples from CLL patients receiving ibrutinib monotherapy. The patients took part in an open-label, single-center phase 2 trial of ibrutinib monotherapy. General study outcomes and caveats: An increase in clonality was observed at ibrutinib response, with clonality remaining stable during sustained remission and falling back toward baseline at progression. Public clonotypes were rare and either shrank or stayed stable during treatment, and the rise in clonality at ibrutinib response reflected expansion of private clonotypes. Sampling times were not matched between sustained-remission and progressing patients, and lymph node repertoires were not studied. Baseline clonality was found to be higher than that of age-matched healthy donors and was strongly correlated with circulating CD8+ T-cell counts.

Sample: PBMCs, taken after 24 months of ibrutinib treatment. The source is a human donor with chronic lymphocytic leukemia. The chain joins TRBV7-8 to TRBJ2-3, with 11 middle bases fitting TRBD1. The CDR3 region reads CASSLAGQGADTQYF. The nucleotide sequence is TGTGCCAGCAGCTTAGCGGGACAGGGGGCAGATACGCAGTATTTT.